Listed below are T cell receptor beta chains from one sample, sequenced in a study of beta chain features in type 1 diabetes. Produced via immunoSEQ multiplex PCR; TCRdb's table is partial and in-frame only. The sample has 300,000 to 350,000 clones; 14% are singletons. The specimen was central memory CD4+ T cells from blood. The receptors originated from a man aged 25 to 40 in good health. The CDR3 runs from the conserved cysteine through the conserved F or W. Fields, in order: D gene, V gene, J gene, clone size, CDR3 DNA, CDR3 protein. D genes are given only for firm matches. A clone size is listed for some rows: how often the clone was seen (once, few, many), or a class if it is expanded.

.	TRBV7-6	TRBJ1-2	few	TGTGCCAGCAGCTTAGATCCCTCTAGAAGCTATGGCTACACCTTC	CASSLDPSRSYGYTF
TRBD2	TRBV7-9	TRBJ2-3	few	TGTGCCAGCAGCTTAGCTAGCGGGACCACAGATACGCAGTATTTT	CASSLASGTTDTQYF
.	TRBV9	TRBJ1-1	few	TGTGCCAGCAGCGTGAAGGACACTGAAGCTTTCTTT	CASSVKDTEAFF
TRBD1	TRBV2	TRBJ1-2	.	TGTGCCAGCAGTAGCCAGGGGGCTGGCTACACCTTC	CASSSQGAGYTF
.	TRBV11-3	TRBJ1-1	.	TGTGCCAGCAGCAAACCCGGGGGACGGGCTGAAGCTTTCTTT	CASSKPGGRAEAFF
TRBD1	TRBV6-1	TRBJ2-7	few	TGTGCCAGCAGCTATGGGACAGGGGGCAACTACGAGCAGTACTTC	CASSYGTGGNYEQYF
TRBD1	TRBV4-1	TRBJ2-5	.	TGCGCCAGCAGCCAAGGACAGGGGGAGACCCAGTACTTC	CASSQGQGETQYF
TRBD1	TRBV18	TRBJ2-4	few	TGTGCCAGCTCGCCGACAGGGGGCCCCAAAAACATTCAGTACTTC	CASSPTGGPKNIQYF
TRBD2	TRBV29-1	TRBJ2-3	few	TGCAGCGTTGTGTCTAGCGGGTTGGTGGATACGCAGTATTTT	CSVVSSGLVDTQYF
.	TRBV21-1	TRBJ2-1	many	TGTGCCAGCAGCCCTATCGGGAGGGGGAGCTACAATGAGCAGTTCTTC	CASSPIGRGSYNEQFF
TRBD2	TRBV7-2	TRBJ2-3	few	TGTGCCAGCAGCCTTTTAGCGGGGTCGTCCACAGATACGCAGTATTTT	CASSLLAGSSTDTQYF
TRBD2	TRBV7-2	TRBJ2-5	.	TGTGCCAGCAGCTTAGTGCTAGCGGAATGGGAGACCCAGTACTTC	CASSLVLAEWETQYF
.	TRBV11-1	TRBJ1-1	.	TGTGCCAGCAGCTTACGGTCCGAAGCTTTCTTT	CASSLRSEAFF
.	TRBV18	TRBJ2-3	many	TGTGCCAGCTCACGGCCGGGGGATACGCAGTATTTT	CASSRPGDTQYF
.	TRBV9	TRBJ2-5	few	TGTGCCAGCGGGCCGAGGGATCAAGAGACCCAGTACTTC	CASGPRDQETQYF
TRBD1	TRBV5-4	TRBJ2-1	.	TGTGCCAGCAGCATTGGGACAGGGGACTACAATGAGCAGTTCTTC	CASSIGTGDYNEQFF
.	TRBV2	TRBJ1-5	few	TGTGCCAGCAGTGCAGGGGACATACTTAATCAGCCCCAGCATTTT	CASSAGDILNQPQHF
.	TRBV19	TRBJ2-3	.	TGTGCCAGTAGTATAGTTGGGGCAGAATCATTCACAGATACGCAGTATTTT	CASSIVGAESFTDTQYF
.	TRBV6-1	TRBJ2-5	few	TGTGCCAGCAGCTCCAAACGACTAGGACAAGAGACCCAGTACTTC	CASSSKRLGQETQYF
.	TRBV6-5	TRBJ1-1	.	TGTGCCAGCACCTTACAGGGATTGGGCACTGAAGCTTTCTTT	CASTLQGLGTEAFF
.	TRBV11-2	TRBJ1-3	few	TGTGCCAGCAGCTTAAATCGAAACACCATATATTTT	CASSLNRNTIYF
TRBD2	TRBV14	TRBJ2-4	many	TGTGCCAGCAGCCACCTCGGGACTAGCGGGAGAGGGTCCAAAAACATTCAGTACTTC	CASSHLGTSGRGSKNIQYF
.	TRBV10-3	TRBJ1-2	few	TGTGCCATCAGTGAGCCGGACGGGGCGGGGGGCTATGGCTACACCTTC	CAISEPDGAGGYGYTF
TRBD1	TRBV20-1	TRBJ2-7	few	TGCAGTGCTAGGACAGGGTTCGAGCAGTACTTC	CSARTGFEQYF
.	TRBV4-3	TRBJ2-7	.	TGCGCCAGCAGCCAAGACCCTGACAGGCGTAGCGAGCAGTACTTC	CASSQDPDRRSEQYF
.	TRBV5-5	TRBJ1-2	.	TGTGCCAGCAGACTAGGAGGGGGCTATGGCTACACCTTC	CASRLGGGYGYTF
.	TRBV6-5	TRBJ1-5	.	TGTGCCAGCAGTTACGCGGGGTCTTTGCATTTT	CASSYAGSLHF
TRBD1	TRBV4-3	TRBJ1-1	few	TGCGCCAGCAGCACGGGACAGACGAACACTGAAGCTTTCTTT	CASSTGQTNTEAFF
TRBD2	TRBV14	TRBJ2-1	many	TGTGCCAGCAGCCAGTTAACTAGCGGGACCAATGAGCAGTTCTTC	CASSQLTSGTNEQFF
.	TRBV2	TRBJ2-4	many	TGTGCCAGCAGTGAAAGGGACGCTCGGAACTTC	CASSERDARNF
.	TRBV7-2	TRBJ2-1	.	TGTGCCAGCAGCTCCCGGAGGAGGGGCTCCAATGAGCAGTTCTTC	CASSSRRRGSNEQFF
.	TRBV11-2	TRBJ1-3	.	TGTGCCAGCAGCGCCAGGACCGCTGGAAACACCATATATTTT	CASSARTAGNTIYF
TRBD2	TRBV4-2	TRBJ2-1	few	TGTGCCAGCAGCCAAGATGTGGCGGGAGGGTACAATGAGCAGTTCTTC	CASSQDVAGGYNEQFF
.	TRBV5-4	TRBJ2-2	few	TGCGCCAGCAGCCAAGAGACGGCGGGGGAGCTGTTTTTT	CASSQETAGELFF
.	TRBV5-6	TRBJ1-5	few	TGTGCCAGCAGCCCAAGGACAGGCAATCAGCCCCAGCATTTT	CASSPRTGNQPQHF
.	TRBV6-5	TRBJ1-2	.	TGTGCCAGCAGTCCGTGGAGGGGCTATGGCTACACCTTC	CASSPWRGYGYTF
TRBD2	TRBV2	TRBJ2-3	.	TGTGCCAGGGCCTTCCGCGGGAGTGGGGATACGCAGTATTTT	CARAFRGSGDTQYF
.	TRBV10-3	TRBJ2-3	few	TGTGCCATCAGTGGCGTAGGGCAGAAACTAGATACGCAGTATTTT	CAISGVGQKLDTQYF
.	TRBV14	TRBJ2-1	many	TGTGCCAGCAGCCAAGTGGCGGTCGGTGTGCAGTTCTTC	CASSQVAVGVQFF
.	TRBV5-6	TRBJ1-2	few	TGTGCCAGCAGCTCGGGACGGCTTGGGGGCTACACCTTC	CASSSGRLGGYTF
.	TRBV10-3	TRBJ2-6	many	TGTGCCATCAAACCCTCTGGGGCCAACGTCCTGACTTTC	CAIKPSGANVLTF
.	TRBV7-9	TRBJ2-7	.	TGTGCCAGCAGCTTAGAATACAGGTCCTACGAGCAGTACTTC	CASSLEYRSYEQYF
.	TRBV7-2	TRBJ2-1	.	TGTGCCAGCAGCTTACAGAGGGGTGAGCAGTTCTTC	CASSLQRGEQFF
TRBD1	TRBV5-1	TRBJ1-1	few	TGCGCCAGCAGCTCGGGGGACAGGGTTGTCACTGAAGCTTTCTTT	CASSSGDRVVTEAFF
.	TRBV27	TRBJ2-3	.	TGTGCCAGCAGTTTATCTCGACCGACCCTCGTCGCAGATACGCAGTATTTT	CASSLSRPTLVADTQYF
.	TRBV10-3	TRBJ1-1	.	TGTGCCAGCAGTTCACAAGGACGGGGTGAAGCTTTCTTT	CASSSQGRGEAFF
TRBD1	TRBV5-1	TRBJ2-1	.	TGCGCCAGCAGCCCCGGAGAGGGGACAGGGAAAAAGCAGTTCTTC	CASSPGEGTGKKQFF
.	TRBV25-1	TRBJ1-3	.	TGTGCCAGCAGTGATGATAGCTCTGGAAACACCATATATTTT	CASSDDSSGNTIYF
.	TRBV10-2	TRBJ2-7	few	TGCGCCAGCAGTTCCGGGGGCCGCTCCTACGAGCAGTACTTC	CASSSGGRSYEQYF
.	TRBV27	TRBJ2-2	.	TGTGCCAGCAGTTTTCAGGGCCCAACCGGGGAGCTGTTTTTT	CASSFQGPTGELFF
TRBD2	TRBV4-3	TRBJ2-3	.	TGCGCCAGCAGCCAAGATTTGGCGGGGGGGCCAGGGGATACGCAGTATTTT	CASSQDLAGGPGDTQYF
.	TRBV25-1	TRBJ1-1	few	TGTGCCAGCAGTGATTCACCCCGTAGCTCCACTGAAGCTTTCTTT	CASSDSPRSSTEAFF